Sequencing of this T cell receptor beta chain was carried out in a study of blood T cell repertoires in COVID-19. Produced via immunoSEQ multiplex PCR; TCRdb's table is partial and in-frame only. The sample holds a few hundred thousand clones, 80% to 90% seen once. The CDR3 is 14 residues long. CDR1 is SGDLS and CDR2 is YYNGEE in the germline V gene. The germline V and J ends were trimmed by 3 bases and 0 bases, with 9 bases remaining between them. The count of this clone is one. The origin of this receptor is a young man who had recovered from COVID-19. The chain couples TRBV9 to TRBJ2-5; D is unclear. Material: PBMCs or T cells enriched from blood (not recorded which). CDR3 sequence (DNA): TGTGCCAGCAGCGCCTTTTTTAACCAAGAGACCCAGTACTTC. This codes for CASSAFFNQETQYF.